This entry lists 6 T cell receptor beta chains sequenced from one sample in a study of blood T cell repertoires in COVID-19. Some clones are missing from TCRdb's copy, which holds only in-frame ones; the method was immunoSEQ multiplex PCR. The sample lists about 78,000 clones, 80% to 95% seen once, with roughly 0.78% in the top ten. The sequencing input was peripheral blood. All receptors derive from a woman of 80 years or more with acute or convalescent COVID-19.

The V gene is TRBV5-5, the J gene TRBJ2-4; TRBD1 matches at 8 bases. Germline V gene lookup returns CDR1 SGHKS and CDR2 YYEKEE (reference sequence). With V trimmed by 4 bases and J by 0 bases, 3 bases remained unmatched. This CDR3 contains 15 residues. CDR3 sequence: CASSIQGAAKNIQYF. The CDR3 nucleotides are TGTGCCAGCAGCATTCAGGGGGCAGCCAAAAACATTCAGTACTTC.

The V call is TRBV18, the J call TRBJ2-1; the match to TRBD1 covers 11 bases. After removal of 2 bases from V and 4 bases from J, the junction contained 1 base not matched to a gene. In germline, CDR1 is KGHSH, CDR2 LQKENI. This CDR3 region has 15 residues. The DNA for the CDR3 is TGTGCCAGCTCACCAGGGACAGGGGGGTACAATGAGCAGTTCTTC. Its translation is CASSPGTGGYNEQFF. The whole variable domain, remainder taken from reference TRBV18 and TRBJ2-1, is NAGVMQNPRHLVRRRGQEARLRCSPMKGHSHVYWYRQLPEEGLKFMVYLQKENIIDESGMPKERFSAEFPKEGPSILRIQQVVRGDSAAYFCASSPGTGGYNEQFFGPGTRLTVL.

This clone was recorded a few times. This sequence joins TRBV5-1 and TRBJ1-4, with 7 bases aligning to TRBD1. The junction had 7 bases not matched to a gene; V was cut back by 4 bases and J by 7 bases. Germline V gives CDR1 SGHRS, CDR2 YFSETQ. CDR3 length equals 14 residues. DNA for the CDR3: TGCGCCAGCAGCCCCCGACAGGGCGCTGAAAAACTGTTTTTT. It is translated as CASSPRQGAEKLFF.

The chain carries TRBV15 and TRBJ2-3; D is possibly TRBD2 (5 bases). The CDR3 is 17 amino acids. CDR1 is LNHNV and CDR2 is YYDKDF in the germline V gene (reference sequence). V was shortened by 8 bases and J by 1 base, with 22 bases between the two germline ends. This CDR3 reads CATSSRTGSKGTDTQYF. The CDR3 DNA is TGTGCCACCTCTTCGCGGACTGGGAGCAAGGGCACAGATACGCAGTATTTT.

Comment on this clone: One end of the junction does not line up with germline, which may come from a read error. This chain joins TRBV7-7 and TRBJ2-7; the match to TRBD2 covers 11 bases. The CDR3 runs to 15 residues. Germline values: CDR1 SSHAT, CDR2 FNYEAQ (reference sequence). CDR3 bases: TGTGCTAGCAGCCCTGGACTAGCGGGCTACTACGAGCAGTACTTC. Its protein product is CASSPGLAGYYEQYF.

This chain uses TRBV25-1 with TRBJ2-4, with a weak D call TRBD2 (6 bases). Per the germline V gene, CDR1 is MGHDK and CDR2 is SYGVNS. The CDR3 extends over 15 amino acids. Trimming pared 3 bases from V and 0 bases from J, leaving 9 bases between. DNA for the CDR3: TGTGCCAGCAGTGATTCGGGGGTAGCCAAAAACATTCAGTACTTC. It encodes CASSDSGVAKNIQYF.